What follows describes a single T cell receptor (beta chain). This clonotype was found once. It has no known antigen specificity. Qualities for individual bases were not recorded, and no much larger clone is one base off. One read provides weak support. Library preparation used 5' RACE. Data came from an Illumina HiSeq 2500. A second about 7 to 11 cycle PCR used a sample-barcoded 5' primer and a J-beta primer mix. A unique molecular identifier was introduced onto each TCR beta cDNA molecule by a template-switch 5' adaptor carrying 12 random nucleotides. Each sample yielded at least 2.5 million CDR3-containing paired-end reads. First-strand cDNA synthesis was performed from all RNA using the Mint cDNA synthesis kit, with priming by a TRBC-specific oligonucleotide. All cDNA was treated with uracil-DNA glycosylase and then went through a first 18-cycle PCR with the universal primers M1SS and BC2_uni_R. The original pipeline was this. Each sample was normalized by randomly selecting 1 million high-quality reads, each carrying a distinct molecular identifier. Reads sharing molecular identifiers were discarded rather than binned into consensus sequences. MiTCR, set to a Q25 quality threshold and the strictest error-elimination algorithm, was used for CDR3 identification, clonotype clustering and error correction. Lower-bound total TCR beta diversity was estimated with a nonparametric unseen species model using Euler transformation. TCRdb reran the public reads through fastp at Q25 and MiXCR, keeping productive beta chains. When rows share a CDR3 protein, they turn into one entry using the most common DNA and genes. The V and J calls and clone size are TCRdb's, not the authors'. Present in this sample are 380,000 or so distinct CDR3 sequences, 45% to 60% of which were seen just once. 45% to 65% of the sample goes to the ten largest clones.

The CDR3 runs 15 amino acids, cysteine and phenylalanine included. Of the read, only the CDR3 DNA is kept; its 45 bases are in frame from base 1. Cut back by 0 bases and 8 bases, the V and J ends lie 11 bases apart. CDR1 and CDR2 (LGHDT, YNNKEL) derive from the germline V gene (reference sequence). The roughly 39 donors, aged roughly 6 to 90 years, were systemically healthy Caucasian individuals from Russia. Around 9.9 milliliters of peripheral blood were collected from each donor into EDTA-treated Vacutainer tubes. Ficoll-Paque density-gradient centrifugation was used to isolate PBMCs, with at least 6.5 million obtained per sample. Total RNA, at least 6 micrograms per sample, was extracted from PBMCs with Trizol reagent. Naive CD45RAhigh/CD27high T cell percentages were measured by flow cytometry on a PBMC aliquot from every donor. The data are from a study of blood T cells in healthy people across ages (dated by TCRdb to the mid-2010s). Background on the whole study: In model experiments, template switching captured roughly one uniquely barcoded TCR beta cDNA molecule for every two T cells. The study measured age-related changes in TCR beta repertoire diversity using deep sequencing normalized with unique cDNA molecular identifiers. Four age groups were formed from the donors: young (average about 15 years), middle-aged (around 37), aged (over 55) and long-lived (around 82). To avoid experimental bias, donors of different ages were randomly spread across the sequencing lanes. For two donors (one aged 18 to 30 and one aged 80 or older), the study analyzed two additional independent replicas of 1 million unique cDNA reads from the same blood draw.

Overall study outcomes, separate from this receptor: Because the CMV infection status of the donors was unknown, age-related changes in expanded clonotypes may potentially have been confounded. Since profiling was done on bulk unsorted PBMCs, naive and antigen-experienced compartments could not be conclusively compared. Compared with the aged group, the long-lived group had more naive CD4+ T cells, fewer expanded clones and increased TCR diversity, a pattern suggesting age selection. Observed TCR beta diversity per million T cells fell roughly linearly with age, and a significant reduction was already apparent by age about 36. Estimates of total diversity from one million sequenced T cells were regarded as lower bounds and underestimates. There was a strong correlation between observed TCR beta diversity and the percentage of naive T cells measured by flow cytometry.

The chain links TRBV3-1 with TRBJ1-6; a tentative D match to TRBD1 spans 5 bases. The TCR originated in a man aged 55 to 70 in good health. Sequenced input: blood. The CDR3 protein: CASSQEWGTDSPLHF. At the DNA level, the sequence is TGTGCCAGCAGCCAAGAGTGGGGGACGGATTCACCCCTCCACTTT.